These 32 T cell receptor beta chains share one sample of origin, sequenced in a study of T-cell reconstitution after alpha-beta-depleted transplantation in children. A library of TCRbeta sequences, prepared with unique molecular identifiers, was generated. MiXCR, applied by TCRdb to the PCR reads, yields one record per CDR3 protein. The sample has about 98,000 distinct CDR3 sequences; about 8% are singletons. This specimen was PBMCs, taken before TCRalphabeta/CD19-depleted stem cell transplant. The source is a boy younger than 10 with acute lymphoblastic leukemia, due to receive a stem cell transplant.

The rearrangement links TRBV4-3 to TRBJ1-1; 10 bases map to TRBD1. Unmatched junction bases numbered 9, after V lost 4 bases and J lost 4 bases. This CDR3 comprises 16 residues. Per germline, CDR1 LGHNA and CDR2 YSLEER. DNA of the CDR3: TGCGCCAGCAGCCCCGGGACAGGGGAGGTTGGCACTGAAGCTTTCTTT. Protein product: CASSPGTGEVGTEAFF.

This clonotype was recorded at least ten times. The chain has TRBV12-3 or TRBV12-4 and TRBJ1-2; D gene unclear. The V end lost 6 bases, the J end lost 2 bases, and 13 bases lay between the germline ends. The CDR3 extends over 14 amino acids. Written as DNA, the CDR3 is TGTGCCAGCAGCGTCGGACGTGGAAACTATGGCTACACCTTC. Protein product: CASSVGRGNYGYTF.

V and J are TRBV20-1 and TRBJ2-3; 14 bases agree with TRBD2. The CDR3 spans 17 residues. With V trimmed by 2 bases and J by 3 bases, 7 bases remained unmatched. CDR1 and CDR2 (germline): DFQATT, SNEGSKA (reference sequence). CDR3 nucleotides: TGCAGTGCTAGACAAGGACTAGCGGGGGGCCAGACAGATACGCAGTATTTT. Amino acids: CSARQGLAGGQTDTQYF.

V and J are TRBV25-1 and TRBJ1-1; D remains unclear. V was pared by 6 bases and J by 4 bases, with 12 bases between. The V gene's germline CDR1 is MGHDK and CDR2 SYGVNS. The CDR3 loop spans 13 amino acids. This CDR3 reads CASSPGFRTEAFF. The CDR3, as DNA: TGTGCCAGCAGCCCGGGGTTCCGCACTGAAGCTTTCTTT.

This clonotype was seen at least ten times. The chain combines TRBV12-3 or TRBV12-4 with TRBJ2-2, with D possibly matching TRBD1 (7 bases). With 5 bases removed from V and 4 bases from J, the gap between germline ends came to 14 bases. This CDR3 has 15 amino acids. The CDR3 reads CASSARQGGTGELFF. CDR3 DNA: TGTGCCAGCAGTGCCCGACAGGGAGGCACCGGGGAGCTGTTTTTT.

In its sample, this clonotype was seen a few times. This chain joins TRBV25-1 and TRBJ1-2, with 7 bases matching TRBD1. This CDR3 comprises 13 residues. Germline V CDR1 and CDR2: MGHDK, SYGVNS. V was clipped by 3 bases and J by 6 bases; unmatched bases: 4. The CDR3 coding sequence is TGTGCCAGCAGTGAGGCTGACAGGGATGGCTACACCTTC. This encodes CASSEADRDGYTF.

The chain employs TRBV3-1 and TRBJ2-2, with D tentatively TRBD2 (7 bases). Germline CDR1 is LGHDT and CDR2 is YNNKEL (reference sequence). This CDR3 contains 17 residues. Trimming took off 0 bases at V and 1 base at J, with 12 bases between the two ends. CDR3 sequence (DNA): TGTGCCAGCAGCCAAGATCCGGGGGGCCAGAACACCGGGGAGCTGTTTTTT. This sequence encodes CASSQDPGGQNTGELFF.

This clonotype appeared a few times. This chain uses TRBV4-3 with TRBJ1-4, with 12 bases identical to TRBD1. Germline CDR1 and CDR2: LGHNA and YSLEER. V lost 0 bases, J lost 2 bases, and 7 bases stayed unmatched. The CDR3 contains 19 residues. The CDR3 is CASSQDPGQGASTNEKLFF. CDR3 nucleotide sequence: TGCGCCAGCAGCCAAGATCCGGGACAGGGGGCATCTACTAATGAAAAACTGTTTTTT.

This clonotype was detected many times. The V and J genes are TRBV5-1 and TRBJ1-2; possibly TRBD1 for D (6 bases). With 3 bases removed from V and 2 bases from J, the gap between germline ends came to 11 bases. Germline V gene lookup returns CDR1 SGHRS and CDR2 YFSETQ. The CDR3 consists of 14 residues. CDR3: CASSSSGENYGYTF. The CDR3 DNA reads as TGCGCCAGCAGCTCCTCAGGGGAGAACTATGGCTACACCTTC.

This clonotype has at least ten counts. The genes are TRBV25-1 and TRBJ2-3; TRBD2 aligns across 8 bases. V lost 2 bases, J lost 4 bases, and 2 bases stayed unmatched. Germline lookup yields CDR1 MGHDK and CDR2 SYGVNS. The CDR3 has 14 residues. The chain's CDR3 is CASSESGGSDTQYF. The CDR3 DNA reads as TGTGCCAGCAGTGAAAGCGGGGGCTCAGATACGCAGTATTTT.

This clonotype was recorded many times. The gene calls are TRBV5-1 and TRBJ2-5; D not resolved. There are 16 residues in the CDR3. CDR1 is SGHRS, CDR2 YFSETQ, per germline. Trimming removed 3 bases from V and 5 bases from J, with 20 bases in between. This CDR3 is CASSSTTRNEWETQYF. The CDR3 coding sequence is TGCGCCAGCAGCTCTACAACTCGAAACGAGTGGGAGACCCAGTACTTC.

This clonotype appeared a few times. The chain carries TRBV20-1 and TRBJ2-7, with a weak D call TRBD2 (5 bases). V was shortened by 6 bases and J by 3 bases, with 12 bases between the two germline ends. This CDR3 is built from 12 residues. Germline-derived CDR1 and CDR2 are DFQATT and SNEGSKA (reference sequence). This CDR3 reads CSAPKRDYEQYF. DNA for the CDR3: TGCAGTGCCCCGAAGAGGGACTACGAGCAGTACTTC.

Many counts were recorded for this clonotype. This chain joins TRBV9 and TRBJ2-3; 11 positions match TRBD2. In germline, CDR1 is SGDLS, CDR2 YYNGEE. The trim removed 3 bases at V and 5 bases at J, leaving 8 bases unmatched. This CDR3 has 16 amino acids. CDR3 sequence reads: CASSEVSGGAGDTQYF. In DNA form, the CDR3 reads TGTGCCAGCAGCGAAGTTAGCGGGGGGGCTGGAGATACGCAGTATTTT.

The table lists this clonotype with a few counts. The chain has TRBV20-1 and TRBJ1-2; D not certain. The CDR3 contains 14 residues. The germline V gene encodes CDR1 DFQATT and CDR2 SNEGSKA (reference sequence). V was shortened by 6 bases and J by 3 bases, with 17 bases between the two germline ends. The CDR3 DNA is TGCAGTGCCGCTGCCGGGGTCATTGACTATGGCTACACCTTC. Translating it yields CSAAAGVIDYGYTF.

This clonotype has more than one count but fewer than ten. The chain has TRBV7-8 and TRBJ2-3; 13 positions agree with TRBD2. CDR1 and CDR2 (germline): SGHVS, FQNEAQ. The CDR3 extends over 17 amino acids. V was pared by 5 bases and J by 1 base, with 6 bases of the junction left unmatched. CDR3 sequence (DNA): TGTGCCAGCAGCAGGACTAGCGGGGGAAGCGGCACAGATACGCAGTATTTT. It codes for CASSRTSGGSGTDTQYF.

V gene TRBV12-3 or TRBV12-4 combines with J gene TRBJ2-3, with 9 bases identical to TRBD2. After removal of 4 bases from V and 4 bases from J, the junction contained 6 bases not matched to a gene. The length of the CDR3 is 15 residues. This chain's CDR3 is CASSSSGVAPDTQYF. The CDR3, as DNA: TGTGCCAGCAGTTCTAGCGGGGTAGCTCCAGATACGCAGTATTTT.

The table lists this clonotype with a few counts. V gene TRBV19 combines with J gene TRBJ1-4; tentatively, D is TRBD1 (6 bases). V lost 5 bases, J lost 7 bases, and 14 bases lay in between. The germline V gene has CDR1 LNHDA and CDR2 SQIVND (reference sequence). This CDR3 spans 14 amino acids. DNA for the CDR3: TGTGCCAGTAGTGGCTGGGACACAGGTGAAAAACTGTTTTTT. Its translation is CASSGWDTGEKLFF.

V usage is TRBV10-3 and J usage is TRBJ2-7; 13 positions agree with TRBD2. CDR3 length: 15 residues. CDR1 is ENHRY and CDR2 is SYGVKD in the germline V gene. V shed 7 bases, J shed 2 bases, and the junction held 5 bases outside the gene matches. The CDR3 is CAIIGTSGATYEQYF. Written as DNA, the CDR3 is TGTGCCATCATTGGGACTAGCGGGGCTACCTACGAGCAGTACTTC.

This clonotype has a handful of counts. The chain carries TRBV5-6 and TRBJ1-2; no clear D. V was shortened by 4 bases and J by 9 bases, with 13 bases between the two germline ends. In germline, CDR1 is SGHDT, CDR2 YYEEEE. The CDR3 runs to 12 residues. The CDR3 sequence: CASSPEGYRYTF. CDR3 sequence (DNA): TGTGCCAGCAGCCCGGAAGGGTATCGCTACACCTTC.

This clonotype has ten or more counts. The chain recombines TRBV4-3 with TRBJ2-1; 7 bases agree with TRBD1. J was trimmed by 8 bases and V by 1 base; bases with no gene match: 11. The germline CDR1 and CDR2 sequences are LGHNA and YSLEER. The CDR3 sequence is 16 residues long. CDR3 DNA sequence: TGCGCCAGCAGCCAAGGCGACAGGGCTCTAGGCTATGAGCAGTTCTTC. Translating gives CASSQGDRALGYEQFF.

This clonotype qualifies as medium-sized. The chain uses TRBV20-1 and TRBJ1-2; no reliable D call. Germline V gene sequence: CDR1 DFQATT, CDR2 SNEGSKA (reference sequence). V was pared by 5 bases and J by 6 bases, with 4 bases between. This CDR3 is built from 9 residues. CDR3 DNA sequence: TGCAGTGCTTCCCATGGCTACACCTTC. Amino acids: CSASHGYTF.

This clonotype was seen many times. The V call is TRBV3-1, the J call TRBJ1-2; TRBD1 agrees at 9 bases. The junction had 8 bases not matched to a gene; V was cut back by 4 bases and J by 5 bases. The CDR3 loop spans 15 amino acids. Germline V gene sequence: CDR1 LGHDT, CDR2 YNNKEL (reference sequence). CDR3 region: CASSPWDRVWYGYTF. The CDR3 DNA sequence: TGTGCCAGCAGCCCCTGGGACAGGGTTTGGTATGGCTACACCTTC.

The genes are TRBV4-1 and TRBJ2-5; D unresolved. Germline CDR1 MGHRA, CDR2 YSYEKL. This CDR3 comprises 13 residues. Deletions cut 5 bases from V and 2 bases from J, with 9 bases between. Here the CDR3 DNA reads TGCGCCAGCAGCGCGCAGAGACAAGAGACCCAGTACTTC. Translation: CASSAQRQETQYF.

Ten or more counts support this clonotype. The V call is TRBV21-1, the J call TRBJ1-2; no DNA check was done on the table's D call, TRBD1. TRBV21-1 is a pseudogene. There are 23 residues in the CDR3. As DNA, the CDR3 is TGTGCCAGCAGCAAAGCCCTCCCCCGGGACAGCTTCGTGCGCGGGTCGACTAACTATGGCTACACCTTC. It translates to CASSKALPRDSFVRGSTNYGYTF.

The V gene is TRBV2, the J gene TRBJ1-1; 10 positions agree with TRBD1. Germline V gene lookup returns CDR1 SNHLY and CDR2 FYNNEI. This CDR3 contains 13 residues. The V and J ends lost 6 bases and 3 bases, in that order; junction bases with no gene match: 1. This CDR3 is CASRGTGDTEAFF. Written as DNA, the CDR3 is TGTGCCAGCAGGGGGACAGGGGACACTGAAGCTTTCTTT.

The rearrangement joins TRBV28 to TRBJ1-4, with D hard to call. The CDR3 covers 14 residues. The V and J ends lost 2 bases and 7 bases respectively, with 11 bases between them. Germline CDR1 and CDR2: MDHEN and SYDVKM. This CDR3 reads CASSLPTGSEKLFF. Here the CDR3 DNA reads TGTGCCAGCAGTTTACCCACCGGGAGTGAAAAACTGTTTTTT.

There are many counts of this clonotype. This rearrangement joins TRBV3-1 to TRBJ2-7; TRBD1 matches 7 bases. This CDR3 is 14 amino acids long. The V segment lost 4 bases and the J segment 3 bases; nucleotides outside the gene matches: 6. Germline V gene lookup returns CDR1 LGHDT and CDR2 YNNKEL (reference sequence). The CDR3 nucleotides are TGTGCCAGCAGCCCGGGGACAGTCTACTACGAGCAGTACTTC. This translates into CASSPGTVYYEQYF.

In this sample, this clonotype turned up many times. The chain combines TRBV20-1 with TRBJ1-1; possible D gene TRBD1, 5 bases. The V end lost 5 bases, the J end lost 4 bases, and 20 bases lay between the germline ends. The CDR3 is made up of 15 amino acids. CDR1 DFQATT and CDR2 SNEGSKA come from the germline V gene (reference sequence). The CDR3 spells CSAVQENPEGTEAFF. CDR3 sequence (DNA): TGCAGTGCTGTACAGGAGAACCCCGAGGGCACTGAAGCTTTCTTT.

This clonotype was observed many times. CDR3 bases: TGTGCCAGCAGCCAGAGAGCGGGGGGTATCACAGATACGCAGTATTTT. Its protein is CASSQRAGGITDTQYF. V and J are TRBV5-4 and TRBJ2-3; 9 bases map to TRBD2. V was clipped by 4 bases and J by 2 bases; unmatched bases: 8. The CDR3 loop spans 16 amino acids. Germline V gene sequence: CDR1 SGHNT, CDR2 YYREEE (reference sequence).

The CDR3 bases are TGTGCCTCCGCGTTGGGTCGGGGAAGCACAGATACGCAGTATTTT. Protein sequence: CASALGRGSTDTQYF. The J gene is TRBJ2-3, the V gene TRBV2; tentatively, D is TRBD2 (5 bases). This CDR3 spans 15 amino acids. Trimming removed 11 bases from V and 0 bases from J, with 18 bases in between. Germline-derived CDR1 and CDR2 are SNHLY and FYNNEI.

J is TRBJ1-5 and V is TRBV20-1, with 10 bases matching TRBD1. CDR3 size: 14 residues. The J segment lost 6 bases and the V segment lost 5 bases, leaving 7 bases of the junction unmatched. Germline CDR1 DFQATT, CDR2 SNEGSKA (reference sequence). In nucleotides, the CDR3 is TGCAGTGCTTACCCGGGACAGGGGTCTCAGCCCCAGCATTTT. As protein: CSAYPGQGSQPQHF.

Notes on this clonotype: At one end the junction does not follow the germline gene, possibly because of a read error. The chain combines TRBV12-3 or TRBV12-4 with TRBJ1-1; no firm D call. The CDR3 is made up of 15 amino acids. The CDR3 DNA reads as TGTGCCAGCAGTGCCGTGGGCAGGAGGAACGCTGAAGCTTTCTTT. It encodes CASSAVGRRNAEAFF.